Given below is one T cell receptor beta chain in context. Its matching antigen is unknown. Cell sorting via CD45RO/CCR7/CD25/CD127/CD95/CD27 was performed to obtain CD4+ naive, central memory, regulatory and stem cell-like memory cells. The data derive from a study of beta chain features in type 1 diabetes. Study summary: In all, about 100,000,000 sorted cells from all samples were analyzed. Findings and limits, study-wide: A potential PCR bias toward shorter templates would be equal in patient and control samples. When Type 1 diabetes patients were examined, their TCRB CDR3s proved moderately but significantly shorter in all four CD4+ subsets. The naive, central memory and Treg TCRB repertoires showed an apparent similarity that was greater among patients than among healthy donors.

Isolated RNA was reverse transcribed in full, so expressed TCRB transcripts were sequenced. The table came from immunoSEQ multiplex PCR; TCRdb's copy has only in-frame clones and leaves some out. The sample holds 160,000 or so clones, about 8.1% seen once. This CDR3 has 13 amino acids. CDR1 MDHEN and CDR2 SYDVKM come from the germline V gene. This TCR came from a woman aged 18-30 years with type 1 diabetes. Sequencing was performed on central memory CD4+ T cells from blood. The chain uses TRBV28 and TRBJ2-5; D ambiguous. The J call may be incorrect, as the DNA end agrees better with TRBJ2-7. DNA for the CDR3: TGTGCCAGCAGTTTGGCAGGCCCCTACGAGCAGTACTTC. Amino acids: CASSLAGPYEQYF.